This TCR beta chain was recovered during a study of blood T cell repertoires in COVID-19. Study information: Collection of acute and convalescent COVID-19 samples took place in the United States, Italy and Spain. PBMCs, B-cell-depleted T cells, or T cells were the source of the cDNA or gDNA that made up the material.

In its sample, this clone was seen a few times. In the study's own analysis: Using reference gene primer amplification, nucleated cell counts were estimated. Repertoires were generated with immunoSEQ multiplex PCR, while TCRdb's copy carries only in-frame clones and drops some. For V, J and clone size, that table is used; D and trimming come from the DNA. The sample has over 200,000 clones; roughly 76% are singletons. Germline CDR1 reads SEHNR; CDR2 reads FQNEAQ (reference sequence). Trimming removed 1 base from V and 7 bases from J; junction bases left unmatched: 8. The CDR3 is made up of 16 amino acids.

This chain connects TRBV7-9 to TRBJ2-1, with TRBD1 identical over 9 bases. This clonotype was obtained from a human donor in a cohort sampled during active COVID-19. The source material was peripheral blood. CDR3 nucleotide sequence: TGTGCCAGCAGCTTAGGGCTAGGACAGGGGCGAAATGAGCAGTTCTTC. Protein product: CASSLGLGQGRNEQFF.